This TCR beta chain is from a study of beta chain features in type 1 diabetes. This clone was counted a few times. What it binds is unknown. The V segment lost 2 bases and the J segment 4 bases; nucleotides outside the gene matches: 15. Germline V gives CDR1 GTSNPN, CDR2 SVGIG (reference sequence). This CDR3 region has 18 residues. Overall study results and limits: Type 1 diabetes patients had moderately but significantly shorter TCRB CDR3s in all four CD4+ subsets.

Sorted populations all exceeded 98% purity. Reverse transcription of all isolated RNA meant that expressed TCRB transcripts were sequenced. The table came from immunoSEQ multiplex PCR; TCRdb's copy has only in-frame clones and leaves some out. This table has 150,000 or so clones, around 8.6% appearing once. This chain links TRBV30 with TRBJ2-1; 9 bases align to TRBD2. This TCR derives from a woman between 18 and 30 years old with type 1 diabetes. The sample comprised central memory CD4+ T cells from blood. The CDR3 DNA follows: TGTGCCTGGAGTCGTACCCCCAATAGCGGGAGCCCGTACAATGAGCAGTTCTTC. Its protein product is CAWSRTPNSGSPYNEQFF. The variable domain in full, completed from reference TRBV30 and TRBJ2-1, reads SQTIHQWPATLVQPVGSPLSLECTVEGTSNPNLYWYRQAAGRGLQLLFYSVGIGQISSEVPQNLSASRPQDRQFILSSKKLLLSDSGFYLCAWSRTPNSGSPYNEQFFGPGTRLTVL.